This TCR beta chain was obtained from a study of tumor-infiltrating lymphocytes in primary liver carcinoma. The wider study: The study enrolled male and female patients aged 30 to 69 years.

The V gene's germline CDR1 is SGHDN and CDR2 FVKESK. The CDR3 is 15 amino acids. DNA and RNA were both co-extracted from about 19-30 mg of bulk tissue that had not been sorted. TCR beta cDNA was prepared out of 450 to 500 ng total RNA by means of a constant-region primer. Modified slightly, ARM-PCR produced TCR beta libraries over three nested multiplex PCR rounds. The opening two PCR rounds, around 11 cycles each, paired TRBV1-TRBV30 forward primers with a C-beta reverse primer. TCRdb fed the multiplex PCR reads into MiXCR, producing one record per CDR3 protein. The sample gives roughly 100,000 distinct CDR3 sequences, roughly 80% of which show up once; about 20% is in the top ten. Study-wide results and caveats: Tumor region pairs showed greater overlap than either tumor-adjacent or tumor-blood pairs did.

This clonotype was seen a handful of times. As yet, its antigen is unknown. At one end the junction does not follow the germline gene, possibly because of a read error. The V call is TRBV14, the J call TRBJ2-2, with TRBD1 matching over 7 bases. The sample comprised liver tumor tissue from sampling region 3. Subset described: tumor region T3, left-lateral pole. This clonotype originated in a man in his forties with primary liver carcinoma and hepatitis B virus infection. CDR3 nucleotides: TGTGCCAGTAGCCGTGACAGGGCGAACACCGGGGAGCTGTTTTTT. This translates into CASSRDRANTGELFF.